This is a list of T cell receptor beta chains from one sample in a study of CD8 T cells in ankylosing spondylitis. From the 5' RACE reads, TCRdb called clonotypes with MiXCR, one entry per CDR3 protein. Here the sample spans about 300,000 distinct CDR3 sequences, around a tenth being singletons. Sequencing was done on a sample of blood, either unsorted or a sorted T cell fraction (not recorded which). The receptors originated from a female donor with ankylosing spondylitis or in good health (not recorded which). Both conserved end residues are part of each CDR3. Each record gives: V gene, clone size, CDR3 protein. Part of the rows lack a size; the others show once, few, many or a class for expanded clones.

TRBV12-3/TRBV12-4,few,CASRKETGRILQETQYF
TRBV7-9,many,CASSLHEGGWGTDTQYF
TRBV4-3,few,CASSQVTGSGANVLTF
TRBV20-1,many,CSAREPTIFNQPQHF
TRBV12-3/TRBV12-4,many,CASSSQAGLRGNEQFF
TRBV11-1,many,CASSPPGGPTDTQYF
TRBV5-5,few,CASSYGLDTQYF
TRBV5-6,many,CASSLPITTDTQYF
TRBV11-2,few,CASTTGGGTDTQYF
TRBV3-1,-,CASSQGTGHYGYTF
TRBV27,many,CASSITGELFF
TRBV11-2,many,CASSLGGRRDRWNSPLHF
TRBV20-1,many,CSARSPQAINEKLFF
TRBV7-8,-,CASSPLPGQAESYNEQFF
TRBV20-1,few,CSAHGTTYNEQFF
TRBV5-4,-,CASSFRDRVSYGYTF
TRBV9,few,CASSVGLTGGRNEQYF
TRBV28,-,CASRGGTANTWELFF
TRBV16,-,CASSQWLAGADEQYF
TRBV5-1,many,CASSFSPGTYEQYF
TRBV20-1,few,CSARGNSGANVLTF
TRBV6-1,many,CASSEGVPEQFF
TRBV5-1,-,CASSLAETSGLSEQYF
TRBV7-2,-,CASSLGVWGLPNNEQFF
TRBV20-1,many,CSAIRTGAQPQHF
TRBV10-3,many,CATRPGQGEDTQYF
TRBV5-1,-,CASSHPGQGLHEQYF
TRBV5-1,many,CASSLDKSGNTIYF
TRBV5-1,many,CASFRDREQYEQYF
TRBV5-1,many,CASSLQTVEYGYTF
TRBV10-3,many,CAISGPRTDTQYF
TRBV14,-,CASSQDRVSGRNEQYF
TRBV12-3/TRBV12-4,many,CATGLFSVYGALYNEQFF
TRBV20-1,many,CRVAGHTQYF
TRBV10-3,many,CAISEVLGEQYF
TRBV20-1,-,CSASDTGDEQFF
TRBV20-1,many,CSATDPSSYNEQFF
TRBV20-1,many,CSAKTGSNEKLFF
TRBV20-1,-,CSARDSGRGTDTQYF
TRBV5-1,few,CASSIRTEYEQYF
TRBV5-1,many,CASSPPGLAEPYEQYF
TRBV15,many,CATSPEPAYEQYF
TRBV12-3/TRBV12-4,many,CASSPYRDPHEQYF
TRBV10-3,many,CASQQSSNQPQHF
TRBV12-3/TRBV12-4,many,CASSEDRAGYGYTF
TRBV7-2,many,CASSRDPGHEPQHF
TRBV9,-,CASNRGAGGNEQYF
TRBV5-1,few,CASSILAGNYEQYF
TRBV10-3,many,CAISETSVGSGGEQFF
TRBV12-3/TRBV12-4,many,CASSPQGTGANVLTF
TRBV7-7,many,CASSVGTGGNEQFF
TRBV25-1,many,CASSDPGQAHTEAFF